A single sample is the source of the 10 T cell receptor beta chains below, sequenced in a study of CD8 T cells in Susac syndrome (dated by TCRdb to the late 2010s). The receptor library was made with the immunoSEQ multiplex PCR assay. RNA was extracted using the RNeasy kit, and roughly 0.5 to 1 ug of the RNA was reverse transcribed with random hexamers. TCRdb reran the public reads through fastp at Q25 and MiXCR, keeping productive beta chains. Every CDR3 protein is listed once, alongside the most common genes and DNA of its rows. The sample table holds approximately 120,000 distinct CDR3 sequences, of which around 94% were seen once. Approximately 0.22% of the sample rests with the top ten. The specimen sequenced was CD8+ T cells from PBMCs. The receptors stem from a human donor with Susac syndrome.

In DNA, the CDR3 is TGTGCCAGCAGTTCGACACCTAACTATGGCTACACCTTC. As protein: CASSSTPNYGYTF. The chain employs TRBV6-2 or TRBV6-3 and TRBJ1-2; D gene unclear. The CDR3 is 13 amino acids. The V gene's germline CDR1 is MNHEY and CDR2 SVGEGT. V shed 4 bases and J shed 0 bases, with 6 bases lying between them.

The rearrangement links TRBV29-1 to TRBJ2-7, with D possibly matching TRBD1 (5 bases). Germline V gene sequence: CDR1 SQVTM, CDR2 ANQGSEA. V was cut by 3 bases and J by 2 bases, with 11 bases left in between. The CDR3 runs 13 residues. CDR3 sequence (DNA): TGCAGCGTTGACCCAGGACAAGCCTACGAGCAGTACTTC. This encodes CSVDPGQAYEQYF.

The V and J genes are TRBV7-9 and TRBJ2-7; D may be TRBD1 (6 bases). This CDR3 has 17 residues. The V gene's germline CDR1 is SEHNR and CDR2 FQNEAQ (reference sequence). The germline V and J ends were trimmed by 6 bases and 4 bases, with 25 bases remaining between them. Here the CDR3 reads CASRPWLGDTGDYEQYF. CDR3 DNA sequence: TGTGCCAGCAGACCTTGGCTGGGGGACACCGGAGATTACGAGCAGTACTTC.

The rearrangement joins TRBV20-1 to TRBJ1-1; perhaps TRBD1 as D (5 bases). With 1 base removed from V and 1 base from J, the gap between germline ends came to 19 bases. The CDR3 runs to 17 residues. From germline, CDR1 is DFQATT and CDR2 SNEGSKA (reference sequence). The CDR3 spells CSARVIDSPTPNTEAFF. For the CDR3, the DNA is TGCAGTGCTAGAGTAATCGACAGCCCTACTCCGAACACTGAAGCTTTCTTT.

This clonotype has only one observation. V and J are TRBV28 and TRBJ1-5; 7 bases are shared with TRBD1. CDR1 and CDR2 (germline): MDHEN, SYDVKM. V was pared by 4 bases and J by 4 bases, with 10 bases of the junction left unmatched. The CDR3 runs 16 residues. CDR3 sequence (DNA): TGTGCCAGCAGTTCCGCCGAGGCAGGGGGGAATCAGCCCCAGCATTTT. Its translation: CASSSAEAGGNQPQHF.

V usage is TRBV7-9 and J usage is TRBJ1-5, with D possibly matching TRBD1 (6 bases). The V end lost 1 base, the J end lost 0 bases, and 13 bases lay between the germline ends. CDR1 is SEHNR, CDR2 FQNEAQ, per germline (reference sequence). The CDR3 is 17 residues long. The DNA of the CDR3 is TGTGCCAGCAGCTTAGGGGCAGGGGCGTATAGCAATCAGCCCCAGCATTTT. This codes for CASSLGAGAYSNQPQHF.

The chain links TRBV30 to TRBJ1-3; 8 bases map to TRBD1. Germline-derived CDR1 and CDR2 are GTSNPN and SVGIG (reference sequence). CDR3 size: 15 residues. V lost 2 bases to trimming and J lost 8 bases; unmatched junction nucleotides: 11. In DNA, the CDR3 is TGTGCCTGGAGTCCGACCGGGACAGGTCAGGACACCATATATTTT. Its translation is CAWSPTGTGQDTIYF. Complete variable domain (other parts from reference TRBV30 and TRBJ1-3): SQTIHQWPATLVQPVGSPLSLECTVEGTSNPNLYWYRQAAGRGLQLLFYSVGIGQISSEVPQNLSASRPQDRQFILSSKKLLLSDSGFYLCAWSPTGTGQDTIYFGEGSWLTVV.

The J gene is TRBJ1-5, the V gene TRBV27; weak D call: TRBD1 (6 bases). Looked up from germline, CDR1 is MNHEY and CDR2 is SMNVEV (reference sequence). The V gene lost 5 bases and the J gene lost 3 bases, with 11 bases spanning the gap. The CDR3 loop spans 14 amino acids. This CDR3 reads CASSAGQSNQPQHF. DNA of the CDR3: TGTGCCAGCAGTGCCGGACAGTCCAATCAGCCCCAGCATTTT.

In its sample, this clonotype was seen once. V usage is TRBV13 and J usage is TRBJ2-6; D is perhaps TRBD1 (5 bases). V was cut by 0 bases and J by 1 base, with 10 bases left in between. CDR3 size: 17 residues. The germline CDR1 and CDR2 sequences are PRHDT and FYEKMQ (reference sequence). Written as DNA, the CDR3 is TGTGCCAGCAGCTTAGGTGGCAGGGCGTCTGGGGCCAACGTCCTGACTTTC. Translating gives CASSLGGRASGANVLTF.

This rearrangement joins TRBV5-6 to TRBJ2-3, with a possible D match to TRBD1 (5 bases). In germline, CDR1 is SGHDT, CDR2 YYEEEE. V was shortened by 0 bases and J by 2 bases, with 10 bases between the two germline ends. The CDR3 is 15 amino acids. CDR3 amino acids: CASSLEGPVTDTQYF. For the CDR3, the DNA is TGTGCCAGCAGCTTGGAGGGGCCTGTCACAGATACGCAGTATTTT.